Listed here are 6 T cell receptor beta chains from one sample, sequenced in a study of cytomegalovirus exposure and HLA in healthy donors. Primers included in the PCR were 60 Vbeta and 13 Jbeta primers. Clones were read by immunoSEQ multiplex PCR, and TCRdb kept only the in-frame ones, dropping some. Of around 96,000 clones in the sample, over 75% were seen once. Source material: PBMCs. The origin of the receptors is a man aged 18 to 30 in good health and CMV-seronegative.

V usage is TRBV10-1 and J usage is TRBJ2-5; 9 bases align to TRBD1. Trimming took 0 bases from V and 7 from J; bases not matched to a gene: 9. Germline V gene data show CDR1 as WNHNN and CDR2 as SYGVQD (reference sequence). The CDR3 contains 16 residues. CDR3 protein: CASSESGDREFGTQYF. For the CDR3, the DNA is TGCGCCAGCAGTGAGTCGGGGGACAGGGAGTTCGGGACCCAGTACTTC.

This chain joins TRBV6-1 and TRBJ1-4; the D is unclear. CDR1 is MNHNS and CDR2 is SASEGT in the germline V gene. Trimming took off 4 bases at V and 2 bases at J, with 17 bases between the two ends. This CDR3 has 17 residues. The CDR3 DNA reads TGTGCCAGCAGTGGTTACACTTTTGGGCTCACTAATGAAAAACTGTTTTTT. Translated: CASSGYTFGLTNEKLFF.

The chain couples TRBV4-1 to TRBJ1-1; tentatively, D is TRBD1 (5 bases). The V and J ends lost 5 bases and 4 bases respectively, with 20 bases between them. CDR3 size: 16 residues. CDR1 and CDR2 (germline): MGHRA, YSYEKL. The DNA for the CDR3 is TGCGCCAGCAGCAAAAGTGGGGGGGAAGATCCCACTGAAGCTTTCTTT. It translates to CASSKSGGEDPTEAFF.

This clone was counted once. The chain recombines TRBV6-6 with TRBJ2-3; D gene unclear. Germline V gene lookup returns CDR1 MNHNY and CDR2 SVGAGI (reference sequence). Trimming pared 0 bases from V and 4 bases from J, leaving 8 bases between. The CDR3 is 14 residues long. The CDR3 DNA reads as TGTGCCAGCAGTTACTCCGGCGGCGCAGATACGCAGTATTTT. This sequence encodes CASSYSGGADTQYF.

The chain is built from TRBV10-3 and TRBJ1-2; 10 positions match TRBD1. Unmatched junction bases numbered 7, after V lost 2 bases and J lost 4 bases. The germline V gene encodes CDR1 ENHRY and CDR2 SYGVKD. The CDR3 covers 16 residues. As DNA, the CDR3 is TGTGCCATCAGTGAGAGACAGGGGGCTTCTGGCTATGGCTACACCTTC. Protein product: CAISERQGASGYGYTF.

The chain is built from TRBV10-3 and TRBJ2-6, with D perhaps TRBD2 (5 bases). V was pared by 10 bases and J by 1 base, with 14 bases between. Germline lookup yields CDR1 ENHRY and CDR2 SYGVKD. The length of the CDR3 is 15 residues. CDR3 protein: CATRTENSGANVLTF. Here the CDR3 DNA reads TGTGCCACCCGGACTGAAAATTCTGGGGCCAACGTCCTGACTTTC.